This T cell receptor beta chain was identified during a study of blood T cell repertoires in COVID-19. The wider study: Nucleic acid was either cDNA or gDNA, and it came from T cells, B-cell-depleted T cells, or PBMCs.

CDR3 length: 15 residues. Germline-derived CDR1 and CDR2 are KGHSH and LQKENI. Germline trimming cut 3 bases from V and 0 bases from J; bases unmatched to any gene: 4. Original processing notes: Researchers report that nucleated cell counts were estimated from reference gene primer amplification. Only in-frame clones appear in the TCRdb table, and some are missing; sequencing was by immunoSEQ multiplex PCR. The V and J calls and clone size were taken over from that table, and D and trimming were inferred from the DNA. The sample shows 200,000 to 300,000 clones, 70% to 85% of them seen only once. The chain carries TRBV18 and TRBJ2-7, with 8 bases matching TRBD1. Sequenced input: peripheral blood. This receptor was taken from a woman older than 75 with acute or convalescent COVID-19. CDR3 sequence reads: CASSPRQGSSYEQYF. In nucleotides, the CDR3 is TGTGCCAGCTCACCGAGACAGGGGTCCTCCTACGAGCAGTACTTC. The variable domain in full, with the rest retrieved from reference TRBV18 and TRBJ2-7, is NAGVMQNPRHLVRRRGQEARLRCSPMKGHSHVYWYRQLPEEGLKFMVYLQKENIIDESGMPKERFSAEFPKEGPSILRIQQVVRGDSAAYFCASSPRQGSSYEQYFGPGTRLTVT.